A single T cell receptor (beta chain) is shown here with its context. This specimen belongs to a study of CD8 T cells in Susac syndrome. CD8+ and CD4+ T cells from blood underwent TCR beta sequencing, which was carried out in a high-throughput format. This CDR3 comprises 14 residues. The germline V gene encodes CDR1 DFQATT and CDR2 SNEGSKA (reference sequence). V lost 5 bases and J lost 4; bases outside the gene matches: 6. RNA totalling about 0.5 to 1 ug underwent reverse transcription with random hexamers. A multiplex approach, immunoSEQ multiplex PCR, amplified TCR beta CDR3 across 54 Vbeta and 13 Jbeta. TCRdb re-called the immunoSEQ multiplex PCR reads with MiXCR, one entry per CDR3 protein. There are about 290,000 distinct CDR3 sequences in the sample; around 91% occur only once, and approximately 0.18% lies in the top ten.

This clonotype was obtained from a human donor with multiple sclerosis. Sequencing input: CD8+ T cells from PBMCs. The chain couples TRBV20-1 to TRBJ2-1, with 9 bases that match TRBD2. This chain's CDR3 is CSASRGGPYNEQFF. Written as DNA, the CDR3 is TGCAGTGCTTCGCGGGGGGGCCCTTACAATGAGCAGTTCTTC.